The subject of this entry is one TCR beta chain. V was cut by 1 base and J by 7 bases, with 8 bases left in between. There are 13 residues in the CDR3. The germline gives CDR1 LNHDA, CDR2 SQIVND (reference sequence). The repertoire was sequenced with immunoSEQ multiplex PCR; TCRdb's copy has only in-frame clones and lacks some. Among under 130,000 clones listed, approximately 85% were seen once. This sample is part of a study of blood T cell repertoires in COVID-19. Study at large: Acute-phase and convalescent COVID-19 samples originated in the United States, Italy and Spain. PBMCs, B-cell-depleted T cells, or T cells were the source of the cDNA or gDNA that made up the material.

The V call is TRBV19, the J call TRBJ2-1; no definite D call. Source material: peripheral blood. This sequence originates from a human donor in a cohort sampled during active COVID-19. CDR3 sequence (DNA): TGTGCCAGTAGTATAGGCCTAGTGAATGAGCAGTTCTTC. Amino acids: CASSIGLVNEQFF.